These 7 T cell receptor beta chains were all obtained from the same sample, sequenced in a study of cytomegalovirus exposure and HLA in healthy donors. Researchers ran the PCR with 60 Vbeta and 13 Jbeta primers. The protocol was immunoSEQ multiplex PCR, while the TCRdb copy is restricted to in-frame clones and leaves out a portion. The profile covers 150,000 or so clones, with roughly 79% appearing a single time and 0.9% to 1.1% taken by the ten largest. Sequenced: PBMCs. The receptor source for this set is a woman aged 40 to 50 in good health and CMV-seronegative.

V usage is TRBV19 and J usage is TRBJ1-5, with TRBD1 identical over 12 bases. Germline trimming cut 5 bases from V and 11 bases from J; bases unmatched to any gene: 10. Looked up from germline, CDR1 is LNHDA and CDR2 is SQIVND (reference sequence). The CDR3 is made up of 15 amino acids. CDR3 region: CASSRGTGGPSAQHF. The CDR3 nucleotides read TGTGCCAGTAGTCGGGGGACAGGGGGCCCCTCGGCCCAGCATTTT. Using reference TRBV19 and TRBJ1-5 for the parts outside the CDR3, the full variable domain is DGGITQSPKYLFRKEGQNVTLSCEQNLNHDAMYWYRQDPGQGLRLIYYSQIVNDFQKGDIAEGYSVSREKKESFPLTVTSAQKNPTAFYLCASSRGTGGPSAQHFGDGTRLSIL.

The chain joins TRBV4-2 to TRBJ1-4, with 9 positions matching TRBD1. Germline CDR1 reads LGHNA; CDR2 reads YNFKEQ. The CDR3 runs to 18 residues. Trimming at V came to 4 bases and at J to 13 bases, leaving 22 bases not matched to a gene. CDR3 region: CASSPTVTRDRVASGLFF. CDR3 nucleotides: TGTGCCAGCAGCCCAACCGTTACGCGGGACAGGGTTGCCTCCGGACTGTTTTTT.

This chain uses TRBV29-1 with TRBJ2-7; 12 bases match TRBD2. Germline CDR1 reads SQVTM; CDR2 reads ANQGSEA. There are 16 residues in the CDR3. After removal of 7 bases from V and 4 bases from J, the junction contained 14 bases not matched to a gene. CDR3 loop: CSAPGGASGRDYEQYF. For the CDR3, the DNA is TGCAGCGCCCCCGGAGGGGCTAGCGGGAGGGATTACGAGCAGTACTTC.

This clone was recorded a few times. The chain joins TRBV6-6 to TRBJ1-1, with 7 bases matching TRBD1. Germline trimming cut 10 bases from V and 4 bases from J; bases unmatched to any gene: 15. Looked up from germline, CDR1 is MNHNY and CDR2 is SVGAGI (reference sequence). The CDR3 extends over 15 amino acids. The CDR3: CATNSHEDRTTEAFF. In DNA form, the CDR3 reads TGTGCCACGAACTCACACGAGGACAGGACCACTGAAGCTTTCTTT.

This CDR3 is CASSPSGSRPDTQYF. Here the CDR3 DNA reads TGTGCCAGCAGCCCTAGCGGGAGCCGCCCAGATACGCAGTATTTT. The V gene is TRBV7-9, the J gene TRBJ2-3; 10 bases line up with TRBD2. CDR1 and CDR2 from the germline V gene are SEHNR and FQNEAQ (reference sequence). This CDR3 is 15 amino acids long. With 5 bases clipped from V and 4 bases from J, the junction kept 6 bases outside the gene matches.

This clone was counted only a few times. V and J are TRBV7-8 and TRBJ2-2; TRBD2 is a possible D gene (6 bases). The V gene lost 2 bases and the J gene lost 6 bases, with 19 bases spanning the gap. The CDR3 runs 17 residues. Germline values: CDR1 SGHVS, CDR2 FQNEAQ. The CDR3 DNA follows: TGTGCCAGCAGCTTACCGCCGGGACTTCTGTTGGCCGGGGAGCTGTTTTTT. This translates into CASSLPPGLLLAGELFF.

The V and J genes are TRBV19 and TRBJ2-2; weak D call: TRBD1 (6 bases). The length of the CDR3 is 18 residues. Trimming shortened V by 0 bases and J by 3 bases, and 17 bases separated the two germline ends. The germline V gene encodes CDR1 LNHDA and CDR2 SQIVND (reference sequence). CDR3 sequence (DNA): TGTGCCAGTAGTATAGATCAAGGGGACACCTTTGACACCGGGGAGCTGTTTTTT. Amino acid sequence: CASSIDQGDTFDTGELFF.